The 8 T cell receptor beta chains given below trace back to one sample, sequenced in a study of Graves' ophthalmopathy and Graves' hyperthyroidism. Using RNA transcripts, the TCR beta CDR3 regions were amplified. First-round RT-PCR with HTBI primers preceded a second-round multiplex PCR. MiXCR, applied by TCRdb to the multiplex PCR reads, yields one record per CDR3 protein. The top ten clones hold about 4.2% of a sample with 500,000 to 600,000 distinct CDR3 sequences, 35% to 45% of them seen once. The specimen sequenced was peripheral blood or thyroid tissue (not recorded which). The receptor set was obtained from an adult man with Graves' hyperthyroidism.

This clonotype was counted at least ten times. The CDR3, as DNA: TGTGCCAGCAGCCTCACAGAGATGAATTCACCCCTCCACTTT. It codes for CASSLTEMNSPLHF. The chain links TRBV2 to TRBJ1-6, with no clear D. The length of the CDR3 is 14 residues. The V gene's germline CDR1 is SNHLY and CDR2 FYNNEI. The germline V and J ends were trimmed by 6 bases and 7 bases, with 13 bases remaining between them.

This clonotype was found a few times. The CDR3, as DNA: TGTGCCATCAGTGAGTCGCAGAACAATGAGCAGTTCTTC. It codes for CAISESQNNEQFF. The gene calls are TRBV10-3 and TRBJ2-1, with no clear D. The CDR3 has 13 amino acids. The ends were cut back, 0 bases at V and 5 bases at J, with 5 bases in the middle. CDR1 and CDR2 (germline): ENHRY, SYGVKD.

This clonotype was counted a few times. This chain uses TRBV2 with TRBJ2-2; D remains ambiguous. There are 14 residues in the CDR3. Trimming removed 8 bases from V and 5 bases from J, with 15 bases in between. Per the germline V gene, CDR1 is SNHLY and CDR2 is FYNNEI. The CDR3: CASAPRMATGELFF. As DNA, the CDR3 is TGTGCCAGCGCGCCCAGGATGGCGACCGGGGAGCTGTTTTTT.

Comments on this clonotype: One end of the junction is discordant with germline, which a read error may explain. V and J are TRBV7-9 and TRBJ2-7, with unresolved D. The CDR3 runs 14 residues. CDR1 is SEHNR and CDR2 is FQNEAQ in the germline V gene (reference sequence). Written as DNA, the CDR3 is TGTGCCAGCAGTTCGCTCCCCCCCTCCCACGAGCAGTACTTC. Residues: CASSSLPPSHEQYF.

V is TRBV7-9 and J is TRBJ2-5; TRBD2 matches 7 bases. CDR3 length equals 14 residues. V gave up 3 bases and J gave up 3 bases; unmatched junction bases: 4. Germline CDR1 and CDR2: SEHNR and FQNEAQ (reference sequence). The CDR3 nucleotides are TGTGCCAGCAGCTTGGGCGGGAGTGAAGAGACCCAGTACTTC. Amino acid sequence: CASSLGGSEETQYF.

Regarding this clonotype: This clone may be a read error of a much larger clone one base away. The V call is TRBV29-1, the J call TRBJ1-1; 7 bases are a match to TRBD1. Germline CDR1 is SQVTM and CDR2 is ANQGSEA. This CDR3 is 14 amino acids long. Here the CDR3 reads CSVAPEGAFTETFF. CDR3 DNA sequence: TGCAGCGTTGCCCCAGAGGGGGCGTTCACTGAAACTTTCTTT.

The chain has TRBV10-3 and TRBJ2-7, with a weak D call TRBD1 (6 bases). Trimming removed 6 bases from V and 3 bases from J, with 12 bases in between. From germline, CDR1 is ENHRY and CDR2 SYGVKD. CDR3 length: 13 amino acids. The CDR3 region is CAISRIGGYEQYF. In DNA form, the CDR3 reads TGTGCCATCAGCCGGATAGGGGGCTACGAGCAGTACTTC.

The chain links TRBV29-1 to TRBJ1-1; D possibly corresponds to TRBD1 (5 bases). The CDR3 runs 13 residues. With 4 bases removed from V and 6 bases from J, the gap between germline ends came to 15 bases. From germline, CDR1 is SQVTM and CDR2 ANQGSEA. CDR3 protein: CSVVGGRDAEAFF. The CDR3 DNA follows: TGCAGCGTTGTAGGCGGGCGGGACGCTGAAGCTTTCTTT.